This paragraph reports one TCR beta chain. Losses at the gene ends were 8 bases for V and 6 bases for J; bases not matched to a gene: 14. The CDR3 extends over 15 amino acids. Per the germline V gene, CDR1 is SNHLY and CDR2 is FYNNEI. The sample is drawn from a study of blood T cell repertoires in COVID-19. Produced via immunoSEQ multiplex PCR; TCRdb's table is partial and in-frame only. This table has around 100,000 clones, roughly 85% appearing once. The sequence came from a woman in her seventies with acute or convalescent COVID-19. The rearrangement links TRBV2 to TRBJ1-2; TRBD1 matches at 8 bases. Material: peripheral blood. CDR3 DNA sequence: TGTGCCAGCTACTTAGACGGACAGGGCTCCAATGGCTACACCTTC. Translated, it gives CASYLDGQGSNGYTF.